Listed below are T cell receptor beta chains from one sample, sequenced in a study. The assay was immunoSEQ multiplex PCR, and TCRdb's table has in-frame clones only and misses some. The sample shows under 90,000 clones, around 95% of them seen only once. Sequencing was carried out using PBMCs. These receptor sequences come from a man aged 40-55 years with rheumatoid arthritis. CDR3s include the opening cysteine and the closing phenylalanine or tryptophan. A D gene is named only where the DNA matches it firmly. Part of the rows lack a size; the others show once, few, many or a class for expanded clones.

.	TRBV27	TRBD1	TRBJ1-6	TGTGCCAGCAGTTTACAAGTCCCGGGACAGGGGGCGTCCTATAATTCACCCCTCCACTTT	CASSLQVPGQGASYNSPLHF
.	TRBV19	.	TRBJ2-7	TGTGCCAGTAGTAAGCTCCCGAGCTCCTACGAGCAGTACTTC	CASSKLPSSYEQYF
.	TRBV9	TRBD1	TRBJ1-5	TGTGCCAGCTCGGGGGGGACAGTCAATCAGCCCCAGCATTTT	CASSGGTVNQPQHF
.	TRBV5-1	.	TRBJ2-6	TGCGCCAGCAGCGCAGGGGTGACTGGGGCCAACGTCCTGACTTTC	CASSAGVTGANVLTF
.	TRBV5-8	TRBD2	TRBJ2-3	TGTGCCAGCAGTAAAGCGGGGTCTAGCACAGATACGCAGTATTTT	CASSKAGSSTDTQYF
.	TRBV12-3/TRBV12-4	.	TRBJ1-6	TGTGCCAGCAGTTTGCCTGGATCGCAAGCCCTCCACTTT	CASSLPGSQALHF
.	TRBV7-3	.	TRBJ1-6	TGTGCCAGCAGAGACAGTGCGATTTCACCCCTCCACTTT	CASRDSAISPLHF
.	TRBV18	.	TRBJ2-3	TGTGCCAGCTCACCGCTTGCAGGCATCACAGATACGCAGTATTTT	CASSPLAGITDTQYF
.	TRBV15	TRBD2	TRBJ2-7	TGTGCCACCAGCGGCGGGGGAGACTCGCAGTACTTC	CATSGGGDSQYF
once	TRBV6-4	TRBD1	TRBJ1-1	TGTGCCAGCAGTGAGACAGGGGTTGGTGAAGCTTTCTTT	CASSETGVGEAFF
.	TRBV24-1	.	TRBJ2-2	TGTGCCACCAGTGATTCCCAGGGGACTGGAACCGCCGGGGAGCTGTTTTTT	CATSDSQGTGTAGELFF
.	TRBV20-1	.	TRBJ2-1	TGCAGTGCTAGACCCGCCCATGAGCAGTTCTTC	CSARPAHEQFF
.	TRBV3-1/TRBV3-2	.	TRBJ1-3	TGTGCCAGCAGCCGGGGGGAAGCGGGAAACACCATATATTTT	CASSRGEAGNTIYF
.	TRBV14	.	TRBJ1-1	TGTGCCAGCAGCCTCACTAAGGGAACAGAGGCTTTCTTT	CASSLTKGTEAFF
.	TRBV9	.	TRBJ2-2	TGTGCCAGCAGCGTAGGAGTAGGTAGCGGGAACACCGGGGAGCTGTTTTTT	CASSVGVGSGNTGELFF
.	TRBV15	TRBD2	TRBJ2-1	TGTGCCACCAGCCCTGACGGTGCGGGGGGGTACAATGAGCAGTTCTTC	CATSPDGAGGYNEQFF
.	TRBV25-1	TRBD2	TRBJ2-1	TGTGCCACCTCCTCCACTAGCGGGATCTACAATGAGCAGTTCTTC	CATSSTSGIYNEQFF
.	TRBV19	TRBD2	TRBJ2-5	TGTGCCAGTAGTATGGGAGGGTGGGAGACCCAGTACTTC	CASSMGGWETQYF
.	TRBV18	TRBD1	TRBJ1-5	TGTGCCAGCTCACAGGGGACAGGCGATGTCCTGCCCCAGCATTTT	CASSQGTGDVLPQHF
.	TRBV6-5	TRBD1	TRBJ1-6	TGTGCCAGCAGGGGGGGACAGGGCTGGAATTCATCCCTCCACTTT	CASRGGQGWNSSLHF
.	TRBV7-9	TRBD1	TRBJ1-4	TGTGCCAGCAGACGACTAATGGGGACAGACTCAACTAATGAAAAACTGTTTTTT	CASRRLMGTDSTNEKLFF
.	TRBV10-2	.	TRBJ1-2	TGCGCCAGCAGTGAGTCGAAAGTCGCAGGGTCAGCGGCAAGTGGCTACACCTTC	CASSESKVAGSAASGYTF
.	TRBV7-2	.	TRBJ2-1	TGTGCCAGCAGCTTATTCGGGACACAGACCTACAATGAGCAGTTCTTC	CASSLFGTQTYNEQFF
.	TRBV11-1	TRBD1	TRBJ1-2	TGTGCCAGCAGCTTAGGGGGGACAGGGACCGGCGGCTACACCTTC	CASSLGGTGTGGYTF
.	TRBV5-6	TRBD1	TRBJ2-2	TGTGCCAGCAGCTTGGGGACAGGGATCACCGGGGAGCTGTTTTTT	CASSLGTGITGELFF
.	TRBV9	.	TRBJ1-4	TGTGCCAGCAGCGTAAGACCGGGAGCCCTAAATGAAAAACTGTTTTTT	CASSVRPGALNEKLFF
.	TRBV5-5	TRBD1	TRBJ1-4	TGTGCCAGCAGCTTCCTTCAGGGGGCTGCAACTAATGAAAAACTGTTTTTT	CASSFLQGAATNEKLFF
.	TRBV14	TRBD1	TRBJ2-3	TGTGCCAGCAGCTACGGGACAGGGGGAGTAGATACGCAGTATTTT	CASSYGTGGVDTQYF
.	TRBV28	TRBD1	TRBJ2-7	TGTGCCAGCAGTGTCCAACTCGACCGGGACAGGGTGGCCTACGAGCAGTACTTC	CASSVQLDRDRVAYEQYF
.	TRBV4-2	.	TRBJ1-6	TGTGCCAGCAGCACCCGGTCCAGCTCCTATAATTCACCCCTCCACTTT	CASSTRSSSYNSPLHF
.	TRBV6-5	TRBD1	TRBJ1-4	TGTGCCAGCAGGATAGGGGGCTTGGATGAAAAACTGTTTTTT	CASRIGGLDEKLFF
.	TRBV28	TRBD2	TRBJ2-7	TGTGCCAGCAGTACCGCTAGCGGGAGGGCCGACGAGCAGTACTTC	CASSTASGRADEQYF
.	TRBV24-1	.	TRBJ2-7	TGTGCCACCAGTGAGCCCAGCTCCTACGAGCAGTACTTC	CATSEPSSYEQYF
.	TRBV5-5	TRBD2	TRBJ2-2	TGTGCCAGCAGCTGGGCGGGGGCGAACACCGGGGAGCTGTTTTTT	CASSWAGANTGELFF
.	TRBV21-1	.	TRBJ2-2	TGTGCCAGCAGCTCCTTTCGTCACGCGAACACCGGGGAGCTGTTTTTT	CASSSFRHANTGELFF
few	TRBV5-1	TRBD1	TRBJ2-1	TGCGCCAGCAGCTGGGGAACAGGGGGCAATGAGCAGTTCTTC	CASSWGTGGNEQFF
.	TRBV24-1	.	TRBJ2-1	TGTGCCACCAGTGACGCAGGTTCCTACAATGAGCAGTTCTTC	CATSDAGSYNEQFF
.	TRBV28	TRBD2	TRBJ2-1	TGTGCCAGCAGTTGGCCGGGAGGGCCCAATATCAATGAGCAGTTCTTC	CASSWPGGPNINEQFF
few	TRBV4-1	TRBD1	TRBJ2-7	TGCGCCAGCAGCGTAGGACAGGGGTTCGAGCAGTACTTC	CASSVGQGFEQYF
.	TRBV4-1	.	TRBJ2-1	TGCGCCAGCAGCCAAACAGGGCGGGAGCAGTTCTTC	CASSQTGREQFF
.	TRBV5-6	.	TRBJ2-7	TGTGCCAGCAGCTTGAGGACCACTAGCTCCTACGAGCAGTACTTC	CASSLRTTSSYEQYF
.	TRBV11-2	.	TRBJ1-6	TGTGCCAGCACAACCAGGCAGGGTGGGGGTTCACCCCTCCACTTT	CASTTRQGGGSPLHF
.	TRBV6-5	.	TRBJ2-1	TGTGCCAGCAGTTACTCGTCTAGCGAGTACAATGAGCAGTTCTTC	CASSYSSSEYNEQFF
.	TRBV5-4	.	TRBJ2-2	TGTGCCAGCAGCTCCGCCGGGACACGGAACACCGGGGAGCTGTTTTTT	CASSSAGTRNTGELFF
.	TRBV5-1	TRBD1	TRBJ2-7	TGCGCCAGCAGTTACCGGACAGGGGGCTACGAGCAGTACTTC	CASSYRTGGYEQYF
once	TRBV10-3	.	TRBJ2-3	TGTGCCATCAGTGCGGGTACAGATACGCAGTATTTT	CAISAGTDTQYF
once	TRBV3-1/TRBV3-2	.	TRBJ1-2	TGTGCCAGCAGCCAAAGGGGGGGTGGCTATGGCTACACCTTC	CASSQRGGGYGYTF
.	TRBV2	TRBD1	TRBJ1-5	TGTGCCCGCCAGGGGGATAGCAATCAGCCCCAGCATTTT	CARQGDSNQPQHF
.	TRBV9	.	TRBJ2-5	TGTGCCAGCAGCGAATCGGCAGGGACCGGAGAGACCCAGTACTTC	CASSESAGTGETQYF
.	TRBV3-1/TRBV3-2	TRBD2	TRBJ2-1	TGTGCCAGCAGCCAGCCCGGACTAGTTGAGCAGTTCTTC	CASSQPGLVEQFF
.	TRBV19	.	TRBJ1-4	TGTGCCAGTAAACTACAGGGATTTTTTGCTAATGAAAAACTGTTTTTT	CASKLQGFFANEKLFF
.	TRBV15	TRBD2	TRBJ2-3	TGTGCCACCAGCAGGACTAGCGGGAGACAACACACAGATACGCAGTATTTT	CATSRTSGRQHTDTQYF
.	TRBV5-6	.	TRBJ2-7	TGTGCCAGCAGCTTCGACCGAGCCTACGAGCAGTACTTC	CASSFDRAYEQYF
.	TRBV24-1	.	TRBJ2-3	TGTGCCACCAGTGACGGGGAAACGGGGTTTTTGGATACGCAGTATTTT	CATSDGETGFLDTQYF
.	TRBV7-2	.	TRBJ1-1	TGTGCCAGCAGCTTAGGTGGAGCTAGCACTGAAGCTTTCTTT	CASSLGGASTEAFF
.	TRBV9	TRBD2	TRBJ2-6	TGTGCCAGCAGCCCCAGTGGGGGGGTCTCTTGGGCCAACGTCCTGACTTTC	CASSPSGGVSWANVLTF
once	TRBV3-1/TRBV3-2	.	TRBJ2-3	TGTGCCAGCAGCCAACTCCCGGGCTCCGATACGCAGTATTTT	CASSQLPGSDTQYF
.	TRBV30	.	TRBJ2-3	TGTGCCTGGATGAGAGGGGGGTCCGGATATACGCAGTATTTT	CAWMRGGSGYTQYF
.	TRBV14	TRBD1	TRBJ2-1	TGTGCCAGCAGGACAGGGGGTACCTACAATGAGCAGTTCTTC	CASRTGGTYNEQFF
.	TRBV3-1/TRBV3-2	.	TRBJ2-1	TGTGCCAGCAGCCAAGTTGCGACTATCAATGAGCAGTTCTTC	CASSQVATINEQFF